One sample yielded the 31 T cell receptor beta chains listed below, sequenced in a study of OX40 agonist ivuxolimab in advanced cancers. Library construction relied on the immunoSEQ multiplex PCR assay. TCRdb's version of the immuneACCESS table is confined to in-frame rearrangements and falls short of the full clone set. An unresolved V gene accounts for under half of the shortfall where checked; the remainder is of unknown origin. The sample table records tens of thousands of clones; about 90% of these occur just once. 0.65% to 0.95% of the sample is taken by the ten largest. The sequences come from CD4+ or CD8+ T cells sorted from blood, collected in a trial of the OX40 agonist ivuxolimab. The receptors were gathered from an adult with an advanced solid tumor such as melanoma, head and neck, liver or kidney cancer.

The genes are TRBV4-3 and TRBJ2-5; no clear D gene. The CDR3 length is 13 residues. Looked up from germline, CDR1 is LGHNA and CDR2 is YSLEER. The V end was cut by 0 bases, the J end by 4 bases, with 6 bases between. CDR3 DNA: TGCGCCAGCAGCCAAGATCAGTTAGAGACCCAGTACTTC. Its translation is CASSQDQLETQYF.

The DNA for the CDR3 is TGTGCCAGTAGTTGGACAGGGGGCCGCAATGAGCAGTTCTTC. Encoded protein: CASSWTGGRNEQFF. The chain has TRBV19 and TRBJ2-1; 11 bases match TRBD1. V lost 5 bases and J lost 6; bases outside the gene matches: 3. The germline CDR1 and CDR2 sequences are LNHDA and SQIVND (reference sequence). The CDR3 length is 14 residues. Based on the CDR3 plus reference TRBV19 and TRBJ2-1, the full variable domain is DGGITQSPKYLFRKEGQNVTLSCEQNLNHDAMYWYRQDPGQGLRLIYYSQIVNDFQKGDIAEGYSVSREKKESFPLTVTSAQKNPTAFYLCASSWTGGRNEQFFGPGTRLTVL.

V and J are TRBV11-3 and TRBJ2-1; D gene uncertain. Trimming took off 4 bases at V and 2 bases at J, with 6 bases between the two ends. Germline V lookup: CDR1 SGHNT, CDR2 YENEEA. This CDR3 contains 13 residues. CDR3 in amino acids: CASSSTAYNEQFF. The CDR3, as DNA: TGTGCCAGCAGCTCCACAGCCTACAATGAGCAGTTCTTC.

This clone has a single count. This chain links TRBV2 with TRBJ2-7; D is ambiguous. The germline CDR1 and CDR2 sequences are SNHLY and FYNNEI. This CDR3 is 14 amino acids long. Trimming took off 4 bases at V and 5 bases at J, with 15 bases between the two ends. CDR3 DNA: TGTGCCAGCAGTGCTTCACCGCGAGTTAACGAGCAGTACTTC. It translates to CASSASPRVNEQYF.

The V call is TRBV7-2, the J call TRBJ1-2; no clear D gene. Germline assignment: CDR1 SGHTA and CDR2 FQGNSA. This CDR3 is 14 amino acids long. V was clipped by 7 bases and J by 2 bases, with 14 bases between them. Written as DNA, the CDR3 is TGTGCCAGCACCCCCCCCGGGTTCAACTATGGCTACACCTTC. This encodes CASTPPGFNYGYTF.

The V gene is TRBV11-2, the J gene TRBJ2-2; no reliable D call. The V end was cut by 3 bases, the J end by 6 bases, with 8 bases between. Germline lookup yields CDR1 SGHAT and CDR2 FQNNGV. CDR3 length: 13 residues. The chain's CDR3 is CASSLSVAGELFF. The DNA of the CDR3 is TGTGCCAGCAGCTTGTCGGTTGCCGGGGAGCTGTTTTTT. The variable domain in full, with the rest retrieved from reference TRBV11-2 and TRBJ2-2, is EAGVAQSPRYKIIEKRQSVAFWCNPISGHATLYWYQQILGQGPKLLIQFQNNGVVDDSQLPKDRFSAERLKGVDSTLKIQPAKLEDSAVYLCASSLSVAGELFFGEGSRLTVL.

This chain uses TRBV14 with TRBJ2-1; D call uncertain. The CDR3 runs to 13 residues. Trimming left V 2 bases short and J 6 bases short, with 8 bases between. Germline V lookup: CDR1 SGHDN, CDR2 FVKESK. CDR3 loop: CASSQLRSNEQFF. In DNA, the CDR3 is TGTGCCAGCAGCCAACTTAGATCCAATGAGCAGTTCTTC.

This clone was recorded once. CDR3 nucleotides: TGTGCCAGCCGACCGGGACAGGGACCCCTAGATACGCAGTATTTT. It codes for CASRPGQGPLDTQYF. The chain uses TRBV7-9 and TRBJ2-3; 9 nucleotides match TRBD1. CDR1 and CDR2 (germline): SEHNR, FQNEAQ (reference sequence). V lost 8 bases and J lost 5; bases outside the gene matches: 11. CDR3 length: 15 residues.

This sequence joins TRBV27 and TRBJ2-2; weak D call: TRBD2 (6 bases). Looked up from germline, CDR1 is MNHEY and CDR2 is SMNVEV (reference sequence). There are 15 residues in the CDR3. The V end was cut by 7 bases, the J end by 7 bases, with 19 bases between. The CDR3 protein is CASKGTPVGFGELFF. The DNA of the CDR3 is TGTGCCAGCAAGGGGACTCCGGTGGGTTTCGGGGAGCTGTTTTTT.

This chain uses TRBV6-5 with TRBJ1-3; D gene uncertain. CDR1 is MNHEY, CDR2 SVGAGI, per germline. V dropped 8 bases and J dropped 8 bases, with 13 bases sitting between them. This CDR3 spans 12 amino acids. In DNA form, the CDR3 reads TGTGCCAGCCACGCCCGGCAAGACACCATATATTTT. As protein: CASHARQDTIYF.

This clone occurred once. The genes are TRBV19 and TRBJ2-7, with 7 nucleotides matching TRBD1. CDR3 size: 15 residues. CDR1 is LNHDA and CDR2 is SQIVND in the germline V gene (reference sequence). After removal of 6 bases from V and 5 bases from J, the junction contained 13 bases not matched to a gene. The CDR3 bases are TGTGCCAGTAGAACCACCTGGACAGGTCTCCACGAGCAGTACTTC. Protein: CASRTTWTGLHEQYF.

The V gene is TRBV11-3, the J gene TRBJ2-1, with 9 bases fitting TRBD2. The CDR3 extends over 13 amino acids. Trimming took 4 bases from V and 9 from J; bases not matched to a gene: 4. Germline loops: CDR1 SGHNT, CDR2 YENEEA. DNA for the CDR3: TGTGCCAGCAGCTCTAGAGCGGGGGGTGAGCAGTTCTTC. Translated, it gives CASSSRAGGEQFF.

The chain carries TRBV7-3 and TRBJ1-2; D might be TRBD1 (5 bases). The germline V and J ends were trimmed by 1 base and 4 bases, with 7 bases remaining between them. Germline lookup yields CDR1 SGHTA and CDR2 FQGTGA. CDR3 length: 13 residues. The CDR3 sequence: CASSLKGPYGYTF. CDR3 DNA: TGTGCCAGCAGCTTAAAGGGACCCTATGGCTACACCTTC.

The V call is TRBV30, the J call TRBJ2-7, with D possibly matching TRBD1 (5 bases). The germline gives CDR1 GTSNPN, CDR2 SVGIG (reference sequence). With 2 bases removed from V and 5 bases from J, the gap between germline ends came to 13 bases. The CDR3 contains 13 residues. The CDR3 DNA reads as TGTGCCTGGAGTAACAGGCCCCAAAACGAGCAGTACTTC. This sequence encodes CAWSNRPQNEQYF.

This chain joins TRBV27 and TRBJ2-1; D gene ambiguous. V lost 6 bases, J lost 4 bases, and 16 bases lay in between. CDR1 and CDR2 from the germline V gene are MNHEY and SMNVEV (reference sequence). CDR3 length: 15 amino acids. CDR3 nucleotides: TGTGCCAGCAGCAGCAGTCTATTGAGTTACAATGAGCAGTTCTTC. As protein: CASSSSLLSYNEQFF.

Comments on this clone: Compared with germline, one end of the junction differs, possibly owing to a read error. The chain joins TRBV7-7 to TRBJ2-7; D may be TRBD1 (5 bases). This CDR3 contains 14 residues. Germline assignment: CDR1 SSHAT and CDR2 FNYEAQ (reference sequence). CDR3 bases: TGTGCTAGCAGCCCCGGTGCGCAGGGATACGAGCAGTACTTC. Translation gives CASSPGAQGYEQYF.

Of note for this clone: A read error may produce the germline difference seen at one junction end. This chain uses TRBV6-1 with TRBJ2-5; 7 bases fit TRBD2. The V gene's germline CDR1 is MNHNS and CDR2 SASEGT. CDR3 length: 15 amino acids. The CDR3 loop is CASSKASGSQETQYF. The CDR3 nucleotides read TGTGCCAGCAGTAAAGCTAGCGGCTCACAAGAGACCCAGTACTTC.

The chain links TRBV30 to TRBJ1-4; 12 bases are a match to TRBD1. After removal of 2 bases from V and 4 bases from J, the junction contained 5 bases not matched to a gene. The length of the CDR3 is 16 residues. Germline-derived CDR1 and CDR2 are GTSNPN and SVGIG (reference sequence). Here the CDR3 DNA reads TGTGCCTGGAGTAGGGGACAGGGGGCCTATAATGAAAAACTGTTTTTT. Protein: CAWSRGQGAYNEKLFF.

In this sample, this clone turned up a few times. The V call is TRBV2, the J call TRBJ1-4; 10 bases map to TRBD1. The CDR3 contains 17 residues. The germline V gene encodes CDR1 SNHLY and CDR2 FYNNEI. The V segment lost 3 bases and the J segment 4 bases; nucleotides outside the gene matches: 8. The CDR3 loop is CASSDYWGTGDNEKLFF. CDR3 nucleotide sequence: TGTGCCAGCAGTGACTATTGGGGGACAGGGGATAATGAAAAACTGTTTTTT. The full variable domain, its missing parts supplied by reference TRBV2 and TRBJ1-4, is EPEVTQTPSHQVTQMGQEVILRCVPISNHLYFYWYRQILGQKVEFLVSFYNNEISEKSEIFDDQFSVERPDGSNFTLKIRSTKLEDSAMYFCASSDYWGTGDNEKLFFGSGTQLSVL.

This chain uses TRBV5-4 with TRBJ2-3, with D perhaps matching TRBD2 (5 bases). This CDR3 is built from 15 residues. CDR1 is SGHNT and CDR2 is YYREEE in the germline V gene (reference sequence). Trimming shortened V by 4 bases and J by 1 base, and 13 bases separated the two germline ends. CDR3 DNA: TGTGCCAGCAGCCTGGGAGCGCGCGGCACAGATACGCAGTATTTT. This encodes CASSLGARGTDTQYF.

The rearrangement joins TRBV5-4 to TRBJ2-3; possible D gene TRBD1, 5 bases. The V gene's germline CDR1 is SGHNT and CDR2 YYREEE (reference sequence). CDR3 length: 16 amino acids. V lost 0 bases and J 2 bases, leaving 13 bases between the germline ends. CDR3: CASSLDIGANTDTQYF. The DNA of the CDR3 is TGTGCCAGCAGCTTGGACATTGGGGCTAACACAGATACGCAGTATTTT.

The chain employs TRBV5-4 and TRBJ2-7, with 9 bases matching TRBD2. With V trimmed by 0 bases and J by 2 bases, 9 bases remained unmatched. Germline-derived CDR1 and CDR2 are SGHNT and YYREEE (reference sequence). This CDR3 contains 17 residues. The CDR3 DNA sequence: TGTGCCAGCAGCTTGGGGAGGGAACCTAGCGGGGCCTACGAGCAGTACTTC. This encodes CASSLGREPSGAYEQYF.

This clone occurred once. The rearrangement joins TRBV9 to TRBJ1-1, with unresolved D. Germline V CDR1 and CDR2: SGDLS, YYNGEE. The CDR3 contains 12 residues. V shed 3 bases and J shed 5 bases, with 8 bases lying between them. The CDR3 DNA reads TGTGCCAGCAGCGCCGATAGAACTGAAGCTTTCTTT. Its translation: CASSADRTEAFF.

The chain is built from TRBV7-6 and TRBJ2-3, with D possibly being TRBD2 (5 bases). The V and J ends lost 1 base and 3 bases respectively, with 8 bases between them. Germline-derived CDR1 and CDR2 are SGHVS and FNYEAQ. The CDR3 sequence is 14 residues long. CDR3 residues: CASSLGTSTDTQYF. In nucleotides, the CDR3 is TGTGCCAGCAGCTTAGGGACTTCAACAGATACGCAGTATTTT.

This chain connects TRBV19 to TRBJ2-2; unclear D gene. Germline-derived CDR1 and CDR2 are LNHDA and SQIVND (reference sequence). Trimming took 3 bases from V and 6 from J, leaving 14 bases between them. There are 15 residues in the CDR3. The CDR3 DNA sequence: TGTGCCAGTAGTATCCCCCGGCAACGCGCCGGGGAGCTGTTTTTT. Translating gives CASSIPRQRAGELFF.

The CDR3 nucleotides are TGTGCCAGCAGTTTTTCCGACAGTGCGGGCACTGAAGCTTTCTTT. Its protein is CASSFSDSAGTEAFF. This chain uses TRBV6-1 with TRBJ1-1; perhaps TRBD1 as D (5 bases). Trimming took off 5 bases at V and 4 bases at J, with 17 bases between the two ends. The germline V gene encodes CDR1 MNHNS and CDR2 SASEGT. This CDR3 has 15 amino acids.

J is TRBJ2-7 and V is TRBV9, with 10 bases matching TRBD2. J gave up 2 bases and V 4 bases, and 9 bases lay outside the gene matches. From germline, CDR1 is SGDLS and CDR2 YYNGEE. There are 16 residues in the CDR3. The CDR3 nucleotides are TGTGCCAGCAGCCCCACCCGGACTAGCGGAGCCTACGAGCAGTACTTC. Its protein product is CASSPTRTSGAYEQYF.

The V gene is TRBV9, the J gene TRBJ2-2; perhaps TRBD2 as D (6 bases). With 0 bases removed from V and 3 bases from J, the gap between germline ends came to 12 bases. Germline V gene data show CDR1 as SGDLS and CDR2 as YYNGEE. The CDR3 sequence is 16 residues long. CDR3 loop: CASSVVGGTHTGELFF. The CDR3 region has the DNA TGTGCCAGCAGCGTAGTAGGCGGGACCCACACCGGGGAGCTGTTTTTT.

J is TRBJ2-3 and V is TRBV28; the match to TRBD2 covers 8 bases. V lost 2 bases, J lost 3 bases, and 4 bases stayed unmatched. Germline values: CDR1 MDHEN, CDR2 SYDVKM. This CDR3 is built from 15 residues. The CDR3 spells CASSLTSGRTDTQYF. CDR3 DNA: TGTGCCAGCAGTTTAACCAGCGGGAGAACAGATACGCAGTATTTT.

This rearrangement joins TRBV7-2 to TRBJ1-2; weak D call: TRBD1 (6 bases). Looked up from germline, CDR1 is SGHTA and CDR2 is FQGNSA. Trimming took off 5 bases at V and 4 bases at J, with 20 bases between the two ends. The CDR3 extends over 16 amino acids. The DNA for the CDR3 is TGTGCCAGCAGCCGGGGGGTAGGGGGAACGGGCTATGGCTACACCTTC. Amino acid sequence: CASSRGVGGTGYGYTF.

V usage is TRBV5-6 and J usage is TRBJ2-5; D may be TRBD1 or TRBD2 (5 bases each). The CDR3 is 16 amino acids. Germline V CDR1 and CDR2: SGHDT, YYEEEE. V lost 4 bases, J lost 1 base, and 17 bases lay in between. CDR3 sequence (DNA): TGTGCCAGCAGCGGGGACCGGGACCAGCGCCAAGAGACCCAGTACTTC. It is translated as CASSGDRDQRQETQYF.